Following are 25 T cell receptor beta chains from one sample sequenced in a study of blood T cell repertoires in COVID-19. Some clones are missing from TCRdb's copy, which holds only in-frame ones; the method was immunoSEQ multiplex PCR. The data hold 130,000 or so clones, with about 90% observed a single time. The sample was peripheral blood. The source of these receptors is a woman between 50 and 59 years old who had recovered from COVID-19.

The chain combines TRBV11-3 with TRBJ2-3, with D possibly matching TRBD2 (6 bases). CDR1 is SGHNT and CDR2 is YENEEA in the germline V gene. CDR3 length: 16 residues. V lost 1 base, J lost 1 base, and 12 bases lay in between. This CDR3 reads CASSLGGTGGTDTQYF. CDR3 nucleotide sequence: TGTGCCAGCAGCTTAGGGGGGACGGGAGGCACAGATACGCAGTATTTT.

The chain uses TRBV7-6 and TRBJ2-1; 10 bases are shared with TRBD2. The CDR3 totals 16 residues. The germline V gene has CDR1 SGHVS and CDR2 FNYEAQ. V trimming: 2 bases; J trimming: 4 bases; junction bases outside the gene matches: 5. The CDR3 spells CASSLYGLADYNEQFF. The DNA of the CDR3 is TGTGCCAGCAGCTTATACGGACTAGCGGATTACAATGAGCAGTTCTTC. The full variable domain, rest sourced from reference TRBV7-6 and TRBJ2-1, is GAGVSQSPRYKVTKRGQDVALRCDPISGHVSLYWYRQALGQGPEFLTYFNYEAQQDKSGLPNDRFSAERPEGSISTLTIQRTEQRDSAMYRCASSLYGLADYNEQFFGPGTRLTVL.

This clone is a singleton in its sample. This chain joins TRBV7-9 and TRBJ1-1; D may be TRBD1 (5 bases). Germline values: CDR1 SEHNR, CDR2 FQNEAQ (reference sequence). The CDR3 consists of 12 residues. Trimming pared 4 bases from V and 8 bases from J, leaving 11 bases between. CDR3 region: CASSWGDVEAFF. CDR3 DNA: TGTGCCAGCAGCTGGGGGGACGTGGAAGCTTTCTTT.

The rearrangement uses TRBV7-3 and TRBJ2-7; 8 bases map to TRBD2. Per the germline V gene, CDR1 is SGHTA and CDR2 is FQGTGA. This CDR3 has 14 amino acids. Germline trimming cut 5 bases from V and 0 bases from J; bases unmatched to any gene: 3. CDR3 coding DNA: TGTGCCAGCAGCCGGGGGGGTGCCTCCTACGAGCAGTACTTC. This translates into CASSRGGASYEQYF.

The chain recombines TRBV7-8 with TRBJ1-5; the match to TRBD1 covers 7 bases. The CDR3 spans 14 residues. Unmatched junction bases numbered 4, after V lost 5 bases and J lost 3 bases. Germline V lookup: CDR1 SGHVS, CDR2 FQNEAQ. The chain's CDR3 is CASSLQGINQPQHF. The CDR3 DNA is TGTGCCAGCAGCCTACAGGGGATCAATCAGCCCCAGCATTTT.

This chain links TRBV6-6 with TRBJ1-1; D remains ambiguous. The V gene's germline CDR1 is MNHNY and CDR2 SVGAGI (reference sequence). The V end was cut by 5 bases, the J end by 5 bases, with 9 bases between. The CDR3 runs 12 residues. The CDR3 here is CASSEYSTEAFF. The CDR3 DNA reads TGTGCCAGCAGTGAGTACTCGACTGAAGCTTTCTTT.

This clone was observed a single time. J is TRBJ2-5 and V is TRBV11-2; unclear D gene. Trimming removed 5 bases from V and 5 bases from J, with 12 bases in between. The germline CDR1 and CDR2 sequences are SGHAT and FQNNGV. The CDR3 has 13 amino acids. In DNA form, the CDR3 reads TGTGCCAGCAGCCGGCCGGGTCGTGAGACCCAGTACTTC. Protein product: CASSRPGRETQYF. Variable domain in full (rest from reference TRBV11-2 and TRBJ2-5): EAGVAQSPRYKIIEKRQSVAFWCNPISGHATLYWYQQILGQGPKLLIQFQNNGVVDDSQLPKDRFSAERLKGVDSTLKIQPAKLEDSAVYLCASSRPGRETQYFGPGTRLLVL.

V is TRBV12-3 or TRBV12-4 and J is TRBJ1-2; the D gene is possibly TRBD1 (5 bases). The CDR3 length is 13 residues. V was clipped by 6 bases and J by 8 bases, with 16 bases between them. The CDR3 bases are TGTGCCAGCAGCTTGGGGCCCCGAAGGGGCTACACCTTC. It specifies CASSLGPRRGYTF.

The J gene is TRBJ2-1, the V gene TRBV7-2; 10 nucleotides agree with TRBD2. In germline, CDR1 is SGHTA, CDR2 FQGNSA. The CDR3 has 16 residues. V dropped 5 bases and J dropped 9; count of bases not matched to a gene: 13. CDR3 region: CASSRSSGRVFVEQFF. As DNA, the CDR3 is TGTGCCAGCAGCCGCAGCAGCGGGAGGGTCTTCGTTGAGCAGTTCTTC.

The chain has TRBV29-1 and TRBJ1-1; 7 positions match TRBD1. The CDR3 has 16 amino acids. The V and J ends lost 5 bases and 1 base, in that order; junction bases with no gene match: 13. Per the germline V gene, CDR1 is SQVTM and CDR2 is ANQGSEA. Written as DNA, the CDR3 is TGCAGCGTTCTCCGGACAGGCTATGCGAAGAACACTGAAGCTTTCTTT. Protein product: CSVLRTGYAKNTEAFF.

J is TRBJ2-7 and V is TRBV5-1; unclear D gene. The CDR3 extends over 14 amino acids. V was shortened by 1 base and J by 3 bases, with 11 bases between the two germline ends. In germline, CDR1 is SGHRS, CDR2 YFSETQ. Here the CDR3 DNA reads TGCGCCAGCAGCTTGTCCCCGGGTATCTACGAGCAGTACTTC. As protein: CASSLSPGIYEQYF.

This chain connects TRBV5-1 to TRBJ1-1; D uncertain. CDR1 and CDR2 (germline): SGHRS, YFSETQ. Trimming stripped 4 bases from V and 4 bases from J, with 11 bases between. The CDR3 is 13 amino acids. The CDR3, as DNA: TGCGCCAGCAGCGACGGCCCGGGCACTGAAGCTTTCTTT. It translates to CASSDGPGTEAFF.

This clone was observed a single time. The rearrangement uses TRBV5-4 and TRBJ2-3, with D hard to call. The V gene's germline CDR1 is SGHNT and CDR2 YYREEE (reference sequence). The CDR3 loop spans 13 amino acids. The V and J ends lost 3 bases and 1 base respectively, with 6 bases between them. The CDR3 loop is CASSSLGTDTQYF. The CDR3 nucleotides read TGTGCCAGCAGCTCCCTTGGCACAGATACGCAGTATTTT.

This chain uses TRBV10-3 with TRBJ2-3; D gene unclear. The CDR3 is made up of 14 amino acids. Germline V gene sequence: CDR1 ENHRY, CDR2 SYGVKD. Trimming left V 6 bases short and J 0 bases short, with 10 bases between. CDR3: CAISLSYSTDTQYF. CDR3 bases: TGTGCCATCAGCCTTAGCTATAGCACAGATACGCAGTATTTT.

This clone was seen only a few times. The CDR3 nucleotides read TGCGCCAGCAGCCCGGGGACAGTTGAAGCTTTCTTT. It specifies CASSPGTVEAFF. The V call is TRBV5-1, the J call TRBJ1-1; TRBD1 agrees at 7 bases. The V segment lost 4 bases and the J segment 7 bases; nucleotides outside the gene matches: 4. CDR3 length: 12 amino acids. From germline, CDR1 is SGHRS and CDR2 YFSETQ.

This clone showed up just once. V usage is TRBV3-1 (or the pseudogene TRBV3-2) and J usage is TRBJ2-3; a weak D match, TRBD2 (5 bases). Germline V gives CDR1 LGHDT, CDR2 YNNKEL (reference sequence). This CDR3 is 15 amino acids long. V was pared by 1 base and J by 3 bases, with 11 bases between. Here the CDR3 DNA reads TGTGCCAGCAGCCAAGTCATGGTAGCGACAGATACGCAGTATTTT. This sequence encodes CASSQVMVATDTQYF.

V usage is TRBV9 and J usage is TRBJ2-7, with TRBD1 as a possible D gene (6 bases). V was cut by 3 bases and J by 6 bases, with 19 bases left in between. CDR3 length: 15 amino acids. Germline CDR1 is SGDLS and CDR2 is YYNGEE. In nucleotides, the CDR3 is TGTGCCAGCAGCGCGGGTCAGGGGATTGGTGTCGAGCAGTACTTC. This gives the protein CASSAGQGIGVEQYF.

Worth noting for this clone: Germline is not matched at one junction end, which may reflect a read error. The chain has TRBV3-1 (or the pseudogene TRBV3-2) and TRBJ1-2, with TRBD1 matching over 9 bases. The CDR3 extends over 12 amino acids. Germline V gene lookup returns CDR1 LGHDT and CDR2 YNNKEL (reference sequence). CDR3 residues: CASAILGQGRCF. The CDR3 region has the DNA TGTGCCAGCGCCATACTGGGACAGGGAAGGTGCTTC.

V and J are TRBV30 and TRBJ2-7; D may be TRBD2 (6 bases). Trimming shortened V by 3 bases and J by 3 bases, and 18 bases separated the two germline ends. CDR1 and CDR2 (germline): GTSNPN, SVGIG (reference sequence). This CDR3 is 15 amino acids long. The CDR3 reads CAWRRPGGTNYEQYF. Here the CDR3 DNA reads TGTGCCTGGAGACGACCTGGCGGGACCAACTACGAGCAGTACTTC.

This chain connects TRBV5-4 to TRBJ2-1; D gene unclear. There are 13 residues in the CDR3. V was trimmed by 0 bases and J by 5 bases, leaving 6 bases between them. Germline assignment: CDR1 SGHNT and CDR2 YYREEE (reference sequence). As DNA, the CDR3 is TGTGCCAGCAGCTTGGGCCTAGACAATGAGCAGTTCTTC. This translates into CASSLGLDNEQFF.

The chain recombines TRBV28 with TRBJ2-5, with unresolved D. V was clipped by 5 bases and J by 2 bases, with 12 bases between them. The CDR3 loop spans 14 amino acids. Germline V lookup: CDR1 MDHEN, CDR2 SYDVKM. The CDR3 DNA follows: TGTGCCAGCAGTGCTGCGGAGATGCAAGAGACCCAGTACTTC. This gives the protein CASSAAEMQETQYF.

The chain joins TRBV15 to TRBJ1-5; 7 nucleotides line up with TRBD1. The CDR3 sequence is 14 residues long. From germline, CDR1 is LNHNV and CDR2 YYDKDF (reference sequence). The trim removed 6 bases at V and 3 bases at J, leaving 5 bases unmatched. The CDR3 sequence is CATRPGQANQPQHF. The CDR3 nucleotides are TGTGCCACCAGACCTGGACAGGCCAATCAGCCCCAGCATTTT.

The rearrangement uses TRBV6-5 and TRBJ1-2; unclear D gene. Trimming left V 6 bases short and J 4 bases short, with 15 bases between. CDR3 size: 14 residues. CDR1 MNHEY and CDR2 SVGAGI come from the germline V gene. The CDR3 coding sequence is TGTGCCAGCAGCGGGGTGTCGTATTCCTATGGCTACACCTTC. Translated: CASSGVSYSYGYTF.

This chain links TRBV6-5 with TRBJ1-6; D not certain. The CDR3 is made up of 15 amino acids. Trimming removed 2 bases at V and 6 bases at J, with 11 bases between. Looked up from germline, CDR1 is MNHEY and CDR2 is SVGAGI. Here the CDR3 DNA reads TGTGCCAGCAGTTACGAGGGTTTAGGTAATTCACCCCTCCACTTT. Protein: CASSYEGLGNSPLHF.

This chain links TRBV12-3 or TRBV12-4 with TRBJ2-1; D call uncertain. Trimming took 4 bases from V and 10 from J, leaving 11 bases between them. This CDR3 region has 12 residues. CDR3 DNA: TGTGCCAGCAGTTGGGCCGCTCGGGAGCAGTTCTTC. This codes for CASSWAAREQFF.